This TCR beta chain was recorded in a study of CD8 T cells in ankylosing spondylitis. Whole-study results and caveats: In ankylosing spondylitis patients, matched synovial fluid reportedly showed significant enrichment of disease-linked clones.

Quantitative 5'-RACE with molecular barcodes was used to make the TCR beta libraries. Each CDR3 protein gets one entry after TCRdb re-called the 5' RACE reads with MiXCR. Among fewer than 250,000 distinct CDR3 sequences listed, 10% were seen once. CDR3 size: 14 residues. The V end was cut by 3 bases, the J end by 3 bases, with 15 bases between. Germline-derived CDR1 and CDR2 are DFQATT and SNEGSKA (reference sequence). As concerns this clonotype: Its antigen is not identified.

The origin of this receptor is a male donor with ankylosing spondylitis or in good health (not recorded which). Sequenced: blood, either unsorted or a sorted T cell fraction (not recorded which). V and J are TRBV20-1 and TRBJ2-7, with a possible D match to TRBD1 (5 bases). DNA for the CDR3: TGCAGTGCTAGGGGTAGACAGATCCACTACGAGCAGTACTTC. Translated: CSARGRQIHYEQYF.